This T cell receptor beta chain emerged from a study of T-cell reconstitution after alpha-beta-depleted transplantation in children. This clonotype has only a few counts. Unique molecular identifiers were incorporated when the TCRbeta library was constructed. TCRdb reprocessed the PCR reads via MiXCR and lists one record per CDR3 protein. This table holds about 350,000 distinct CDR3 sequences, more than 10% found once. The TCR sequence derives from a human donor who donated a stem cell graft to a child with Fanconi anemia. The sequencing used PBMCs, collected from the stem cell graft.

The CDR3 nucleotides are TGTGCCAGCAGCCCGTTCGATACGCAGTATTTT. This codes for CASSPFDTQYF. This rearrangement joins TRBV5-5 to TRBJ2-3; D is uncertain. The CDR3 length is 11 residues. The V end was cut by 4 bases, the J end by 6 bases, with 6 bases between. Germline V gene sequence: CDR1 SGHKS, CDR2 YYEKEE (reference sequence).